Given below is one T cell receptor beta chain in context. The target antigen is unknown. Trimming cost V 5 bases and J 7 bases; bases outside gene matches: 4. The CDR3 consists of 11 residues. Germline CDR1 reads DFQATT; CDR2 reads SNEGSKA (reference sequence). The sample is drawn from a study of cytomegalovirus exposure and HLA in healthy donors. Broader study findings: Listed as cytomegalovirus-associated were 150 to 200 TCR beta chains. A few chains linked to CMV were shown in vitro to be specific for CMV antigens.

Separate from the approximately 670-subject first cohort, the roughly 130-subject validation cohort was the one that the donors belonged to. Profiling relied on immunoSEQ multiplex PCR, and the TCRdb table lists in-frame clones only, not all of them. The repertoire holds under 95,000 clones, with approximately 90% as singletons. Sequenced sample: PBMCs. This TCR came from a man between 25 and 39 years old in good health and CMV-seronegative. The genes are TRBV20-1 and TRBJ1-1; 7 positions match TRBD1. The chain's CDR3 is CSASGQIEAFF. For the CDR3, the DNA is TGCAGTGCTTCGGGACAGATTGAAGCTTTCTTT.